One and the same sample provided the 6 T cell receptor beta chains below, sequenced in a study of T-cell memory formation after mild COVID-19. TCRdb passed the 5' RACE reads through MiXCR, listing each CDR3 protein once. The sample has just over 400,000 distinct CDR3 sequences, under 25% seen once. The sequenced material came from PBMCs or a T cell subset sorted from them (not recorded which). The receptors derive from an adult woman who had mild COVID-19 (a few samples of this study predate the infection). Cell type and time point are not known.

This chain joins TRBV20-1 and TRBJ1-1; the D is unclear. Per the germline V gene, CDR1 is DFQATT and CDR2 is SNEGSKA (reference sequence). The V and J ends lost 6 bases and 3 bases respectively, with 11 bases between them. The CDR3 is 12 amino acids. The CDR3 bases are TGCAGTGCAGGCAGGCAGTACACTGAAGCTTTCTTT. Translation: CSAGRQYTEAFF.

This clonotype was found a few times. V gene TRBV9 combines with J gene TRBJ2-3, with 10 bases matching TRBD1. V shed 4 bases and J 0 bases; nucleotides not matched to a gene: 2. This CDR3 contains 15 residues. CDR1 is SGDLS and CDR2 is YYNGEE in the germline V gene. CDR3 region: CASSRGQGSTDTQYF. The CDR3 DNA sequence: TGTGCCAGCAGCAGGGGACAGGGGAGCACAGATACGCAGTATTTT. The entire variable domain, with the rest obtained from reference TRBV9 and TRBJ2-3, is as follows: DSGVTQTPKHLITATGQRVTLRCSPRSGDLSVYWYQQSLDQGLQFLIQYYNGEERAKGNILERFSAQQFPDLHSELNLSSLELGDSALYFCASSRGQGSTDTQYFGPGTRLTVL.

This clonotype was seen a handful of times. The chain combines TRBV9 with TRBJ1-3; 7 bases agree with TRBD1. This CDR3 is built from 14 residues. The V and J ends lost 5 bases and 0 bases, in that order; junction bases with no gene match: 2. The germline V gene has CDR1 SGDLS and CDR2 YYNGEE. For the CDR3, the DNA is TGTGCCAGCAGGGGACAGAGCTCTGGAAACACCATATATTTT. Its translation is CASRGQSSGNTIYF.

The V gene is TRBV6-2 or TRBV6-3, the J gene TRBJ2-2, with D perhaps given as TRBD1 or TRBD2 (5 bases each). Germline assignment: CDR1 MNHEY and CDR2 SVGEGT. The germline V and J ends were trimmed by 6 bases and 5 bases, with 16 bases remaining between them. The CDR3 has 15 amino acids. Here the CDR3 reads CASSPLMGVTGELFF. For the CDR3, the DNA is TGTGCCAGCAGCCCGCTAATGGGGGTAACCGGGGAGCTGTTTTTT.

This rearrangement joins TRBV5-1 to TRBJ2-3; no clear D gene. V was cut by 0 bases and J by 0 bases, with 11 bases left in between. The CDR3 loop spans 16 amino acids. Looked up from germline, CDR1 is SGHRS and CDR2 is YFSETQ. The CDR3 loop is CASSLAMGRSTDTQYF. DNA for the CDR3: TGCGCCAGCAGCTTGGCCATGGGTAGGAGCACAGATACGCAGTATTTT. The whole variable domain, remainder taken from reference TRBV5-1 and TRBJ2-3, is KAGVTQTPRYLIKTRGQQVTLSCSPISGHRSVSWYQQTPGQGLQFLFEYFSETQRNKGNFPGRFSGRQFSNSRSEMNVSTLELGDSALYLCASSLAMGRSTDTQYFGPGTRLTVL.

This clonotype was recorded a few times. V is TRBV5-1 and J is TRBJ1-1; TRBD1 might be the D (5 bases). The CDR3 sequence is 14 residues long. The V and J ends lost 4 bases and 7 bases respectively, with 17 bases between them. In germline, CDR1 is SGHRS, CDR2 YFSETQ. DNA for the CDR3: TGCGCCAGCAGCCAGTGGGGTATGGACAATGAAGCTTTCTTT. Protein: CASSQWGMDNEAFF.